This section outlines one T cell receptor (beta chain) sequence together with its context. TCRdb's table, derived via immunoSEQ multiplex PCR, lists solely in-frame clones and lacks some. The repertoire holds roughly 180,000 clones, with 75% to 90% as singletons. The CDR3 length is 15 residues. The V and J ends lost 4 bases and 1 base respectively, with 14 bases between them. Per the germline V gene, CDR1 is SGHRS and CDR2 is YFSETQ. The data were obtained in a study of blood T cell repertoires in COVID-19. The participants were between roughly 18 and 100 years old and came from some 25 US areas. Sequences were obtained from PBMCs or T cells enriched from blood (not recorded which). The chain employs TRBV5-1 and TRBJ1-1; the D is unclear. This clonotype was obtained from a man in his forties who had recovered from COVID-19. The DNA for the CDR3 is TGCGCCAGCAGCGCGGGAGGGTCAGGGAACACTGAAGCTTTCTTT. It codes for CASSAGGSGNTEAFF.